These T cell receptor beta chains were read from a single sample in a study of blood T cell repertoires in COVID-19. Using immunoSEQ multiplex PCR, the repertoire was profiled, and TCRdb retains in-frame clones only, with some absent. The data contain approximately 250,000 clones, 75% to 90% of them singletons. Sequencing used PBMCs or T cells enriched from blood (not recorded which). The receptors were gathered from a woman in her twenties or thirties with acute COVID-19. Each CDR3 is given with its conserved first and last residue. The order of the fields is clone size, J gene, V gene, D gene, CDR3 protein, CDR3 DNA. D genes are given only for firm matches. Size is stated for part of the rows, as once, few or many counts, or as a class when the clone is expanded.

.	TRBJ1-5	TRBV11-2	TRBD1	CASSSGTGYSNQPQHF	TGTGCCAGCAGCTCAGGGACAGGCTATAGCAATCAGCCCCAGCATTTT
.	TRBJ2-7	TRBV5-6	TRBD1	CASSSTGSFYEQYF	TGTGCCAGCAGCTCGACAGGGAGCTTTTACGAGCAGTACTTC
.	TRBJ1-3	TRBV28	.	CASSVGGVGNTIYF	TGTGCCAGCAGTGTGGGTGGAGTGGGAAACACCATATATTTT
.	TRBJ1-2	TRBV2	TRBD1	CASRTGTAEANYGYTF	TGTGCCAGCAGGACAGGGACAGCGGAAGCTAACTATGGCTACACCTTC
.	TRBJ1-5	TRBV28	.	CASTSNSRVVGQPQHF	TGTGCCAGCACATCTAATTCACGGGTAGTGGGTCAGCCCCAGCATTTT
.	TRBJ2-1	TRBV18	.	CASSPLDLVYNEQFF	TGTGCCAGCTCACCTCTCGACTTAGTTTACAATGAGCAGTTCTTC
.	TRBJ2-3	TRBV7-3	.	CASSPAGPSTDTQYF	TGTGCCAGCAGCCCAGCAGGGCCTAGCACAGATACGCAGTATTTT
.	TRBJ1-3	TRBV5-4	.	CASSPDGGPGNTIYF	TGTGCCAGCAGTCCTGACGGGGGGCCCGGAAACACCATATATTTT
.	TRBJ1-2	TRBV28	.	CASRVQGDDGYTF	TGTGCCAGCAGGGTACAGGGAGACGATGGCTACACCTTC
once	TRBJ2-3	TRBV3-1/TRBV3-2	TRBD1	CASSQVGQADTQYF	TGTGCCAGCAGCCAAGTGGGACAGGCAGATACGCAGTATTTT
.	TRBJ2-7	TRBV29-1	TRBD1	CSVEEDRGRDEQYF	TGCAGCGTTGAGGAGGACAGGGGGCGCGACGAGCAGTACTTC
.	TRBJ2-6	TRBV7-9	TRBD1	CASSLGSQGATNVLTF	TGTGCCAGCAGCTTAGGGAGTCAGGGGGCGACCAACGTCCTGACTTTC
.	TRBJ2-7	TRBV9	TRBD2	CASAAGGASSYEQYF	TGTGCCAGCGCTGCGGGGGGGGCTAGCTCCTACGAGCAGTACTTC
.	TRBJ2-3	TRBV14	TRBD2	CASSQVSGKSTDTQYF	TGTGCCAGCAGCCAAGTGAGCGGGAAAAGCACAGATACGCAGTATTTT
.	TRBJ2-1	TRBV4-1	.	CASSQDRSHEQFF	TGCGCCAGCAGCCAAGATCGGAGTCATGAGCAGTTCTTC
.	TRBJ2-1	TRBV27	.	CASSEELSYNEQFF	TGTGCCAGCAGTGAAGAGTTATCCTACAATGAGCAGTTCTTC
.	TRBJ2-1	TRBV14	.	CASSQVGWELEGEQFF	TGTGCCAGCAGCCAAGTTGGATGGGAACTAGAGGGTGAGCAGTTCTTC
.	TRBJ2-7	TRBV6-6	.	CASSYTGEGVYEQYF	TGTGCCAGCAGTTATACCGGGGAGGGGGTCTACGAGCAGTACTTC
few	TRBJ1-1	TRBV3-1/TRBV3-2	.	CASNPGVENTEAFF	TGTGCCAGCAACCCAGGGGTGGAGAACACTGAAGCTTTCTTT
.	TRBJ1-1	TRBV9	TRBD1	CASSVEGARGTEAFF	TGTGCCAGCAGCGTAGAGGGGGCTAGAGGCACTGAAGCTTTCTTT
.	TRBJ2-7	TRBV18	.	CASSPLDLFSYEQYF	TGTGCCAGCTCACCACTAGACTTATTCTCCTACGAGCAGTACTTC
.	TRBJ2-2	TRBV28	.	CASRSKPTGLSGELFF	TGTGCCAGCAGGTCCAAGCCAACAGGTCTCTCCGGGGAGCTGTTTTTT
.	TRBJ2-6	TRBV5-1	TRBD1	CASSSGQGALSGANVLTF	TGCGCCAGCAGCTCCGGACAGGGGGCTTTAAGTGGGGCCAACGTCCTGACTTTC
.	TRBJ2-7	TRBV28	TRBD2	CASSFLGGLGYEQYF	TGTGCCAGCAGTTTTCTCGGGGGGTTGGGGTACGAGCAGTACTTC
.	TRBJ2-3	TRBV7-7	.	CASSLGRGANTDTQYF	TGTGCTAGCAGCTTGGGACGGGGGGCAAACACAGATACGCAGTATTTT
.	TRBJ2-7	TRBV19	TRBD2	CASSTRENYEQYF	TGTGCCAGTAGTACGCGGGAGAACTACGAGCAGTACTTC
few	TRBJ1-4	TRBV19	.	CASSIQGTNEKLFF	TGTGCCAGTAGTATACAGGGAACTAATGAAAAACTGTTTTTT
.	TRBJ1-2	TRBV9	.	CASSAQTSNYGYTF	TGTGCCAGCAGCGCCCAGACATCTAACTATGGCTACACCTTC
.	TRBJ2-7	TRBV28	TRBD2	CAATRLAGDEQYF	TGTGCCGCCACACGACTAGCGGGAGACGAGCAGTACTTC
once	TRBJ1-5	TRBV10-3	.	CAGTGVSNQPQHF	TGTGCCGGAACGGGGGTGAGCAATCAGCCCCAGCATTTT
.	TRBJ2-7	TRBV6-5	TRBD1	CASRTGTGLHEQYF	TGTGCCAGCAGAACTGGGACAGGGTTACACGAGCAGTACTTC
.	TRBJ2-1	TRBV4-1	.	CASSQDAGVNEQFF	TGCGCCAGCAGCCAAGATGCAGGCGTAAATGAGCAGTTCTTC
.	TRBJ2-2	TRBV28	.	CASQQVGELFF	TGTGCCAGCCAGCAGGTCGGGGAGCTGTTTTTT
.	TRBJ1-4	TRBV5-4	TRBD1	CASSLRTGGIEKLFF	TGTGCCAGCAGCCTTAGGACAGGGGGGATTGAAAAACTGTTTTTT
once	TRBJ1-4	TRBV21-1	.	CASSQGTGGTEKLFF	TGTGCCAGCAGCCAAGGGACAGGGGGGACTGAAAAACTGTTTTTT
once	TRBJ2-7	TRBV14	.	CASSQDSYEQYF	TGTGCCAGCAGCCAAGACAGCTACGAGCAGTACTTC
.	TRBJ1-2	TRBV12-3/TRBV12-4	TRBD1	CASRSTGVGGYTF	TGTGCCAGCAGATCGACAGGGGTGGGAGGCTACACCTTC
.	TRBJ2-7	TRBV4-3	TRBD2	CASSPGVAGPYEQYF	TGCGCCAGCAGCCCTGGGGTAGCGGGACCCTACGAGCAGTACTTC
once	TRBJ2-3	TRBV5-1	.	CASSTSTSGRTDTQYF	.
.	TRBJ1-2	TRBV10-3	TRBD1	CAIRGQATNYGYTF	TGTGCCATCAGGGGACAGGCGACAAACTATGGCTACACCTTC
.	TRBJ2-1	TRBV5-5	.	CASFLAFAYNEQFF	TGTGCCAGCTTCCTAGCTTTCGCCTACAATGAGCAGTTCTTC
.	TRBJ1-4	TRBV10-3	TRBD1	CAISGATGGPDEKLFF	TGTGCCATCAGTGGGGCTACAGGGGGCCCCGATGAAAAACTGTTTTTT
.	TRBJ2-2	TRBV5-4	TRBD1	CASSLPRGWDTGELFF	TGTGCCAGCAGCTTACCCAGGGGGTGGGACACCGGGGAGCTGTTTTTT
.	TRBJ2-7	TRBV27	TRBD1	CASSMTGGRYEQYF	TGTGCCAGCAGTATGACAGGGGGGCGGTACGAGCAGTACTTC
.	TRBJ1-2	TRBV14	.	CASSQLDIPYGYTF	TGTGCCAGCAGCCAACTGGACATTCCGTATGGCTACACCTTC
.	TRBJ2-3	TRBV5-1	.	CASSLGAWRDLERAQYF	TGCGCCAGCAGCTTGGGGGCCTGGCGGGATCTTGAGCGGGCGCAGTATTTT
.	TRBJ2-7	TRBV3-1/TRBV3-2	TRBD2	CASRAGGISSYEQYF	TGTGCCAGCAGGGCCGGGGGGATTAGCTCCTACGAGCAGTACTTC
.	TRBJ1-3	TRBV11-2	.	CASSSTPVGRYSGNTIYF	TGTGCCAGCAGCTCCACCCCGGTAGGCAGGTACTCTGGAAACACCATATATTTT
.	TRBJ2-1	TRBV7-9	.	CASREASVTYNEQFF	TGTGCCAGCAGGGAAGCTAGCGTGACTTACAATGAGCAGTTCTTC
.	TRBJ1-3	TRBV7-2	TRBD1	CASSWGQGNGNTIYF	TGTGCCAGCAGCTGGGGACAGGGAAATGGAAACACCATATATTTT
once	TRBJ2-7	TRBV4-1	TRBD2	CASSQGQGLAGSAEQYF	TGCGCCAGCAGCCAAGGACAGGGACTAGCGGGGTCCGCCGAGCAGTACTTC
once	TRBJ2-2	TRBV27	.	CASSPIGDTGELFF	TGTGCCAGCAGCCCAATAGGGGACACCGGGGAGCTGTTTTTT
.	TRBJ1-4	TRBV19	.	CASSIVSGGNEKLFF	TGTGCCAGTAGTATTGTTTCGGGGGGTAATGAAAAACTGTTTTTT
.	TRBJ1-6	TRBV7-9	.	CASSLSLRDSPLHF	TGTGCCAGCAGCTTAAGCCTGCGAGATTCACCCCTCCACTTT